These 22 T cell receptor beta chains originate from one sample sequenced in a study of beta chain features in type 1 diabetes. Study results and caveats: Shorter TCRB CDR3s, moderately but significantly so, marked every one of the four CD4+ subsets in Type 1 diabetes patients.

TCRB transcripts that were expressed got sequenced, as all of the isolated RNA had been reverse transcribed. Clones were sequenced by immunoSEQ multiplex PCR, and TCRdb holds only the in-frame ones, with some missing. Of 160,000 or so clones in the sample, around 63% were seen once. For these TCRs, the target antigens are not known. Sequenced: naive CD4+ T cells from blood. Receptor source: a man aged 30 to 39 with type 1 diabetes.

CDR3 in DNA: TGTGCCAGCTCACCACTCGGCAGTACCAGCACAGATACGCAGTATTTT. Protein product: CASSPLGSTSTDTQYF. The chain recombines TRBV18 with TRBJ2-3, with D unresolved. The CDR3 has 16 residues. V was cut by 1 base and J by 0 bases, with 11 bases left in between. Germline V gives CDR1 KGHSH, CDR2 LQKENI.

The V and J genes are TRBV30 and TRBJ1-5; D uncertain. The CDR3 length is 13 residues. Trimming took off 0 bases at V and 5 bases at J, with 8 bases between the two ends. Germline V gene data show CDR1 as GTSNPN and CDR2 as SVGIG (reference sequence). CDR3 sequence reads: CAWSVFRDQPQHF. In DNA form, the CDR3 reads TGTGCCTGGAGTGTATTCCGGGATCAGCCCCAGCATTTT. Based on the CDR3 plus reference TRBV30 and TRBJ1-5, the full variable domain is SQTIHQWPATLVQPVGSPLSLECTVEGTSNPNLYWYRQAAGRGLQLLFYSVGIGQISSEVPQNLSASRPQDRQFILSSKKLLLSDSGFYLCAWSVFRDQPQHFGDGTRLSIL.

This chain joins TRBV25-1 and TRBJ2-3; tentative D call: TRBD2 (7 bases). The germline V and J ends were trimmed by 4 bases and 3 bases, with 17 bases remaining between them. The CDR3 loop spans 16 amino acids. Germline V gives CDR1 MGHDK, CDR2 SYGVNS. The CDR3 DNA reads TGTGCCAGCAGTGGGGGATTCAGGGGAGGGACAGATACGCAGTATTTT. As protein: CASSGGFRGGTDTQYF.

The genes are TRBV7-9 and TRBJ1-1; unclear D gene. Trimming removed 3 bases at V and 0 bases at J, with 11 bases between. This CDR3 has 15 amino acids. Germline V gives CDR1 SEHNR, CDR2 FQNEAQ (reference sequence). The CDR3 spells CASSFPSTLNTEAFF. CDR3 in DNA: TGTGCCAGCAGCTTTCCCTCTACTCTGAACACTGAAGCTTTCTTT.

The chain links TRBV4-3 to TRBJ2-7; D is undetermined. Looked up from germline, CDR1 is LGHNA and CDR2 is YSLEER. The CDR3 runs to 15 residues. The V gene lost 1 base and the J gene lost 2 bases, with 12 bases spanning the gap. The CDR3 loop reads CASSQGTDLTYEQYF. DNA for the CDR3: TGCGCCAGCAGCCAAGGGACGGACCTGACCTACGAGCAGTACTTC.

J is TRBJ2-6 and V is TRBV4-3, with TRBD1 matching 8 bases. Unmatched junction bases numbered 14, after V lost 0 bases and J lost 4 bases. Germline V CDR1 and CDR2: LGHNA, YSLEER. The CDR3 runs 20 residues. The CDR3 loop reads CASSQDIVRQGAPGANVLTF. The DNA of the CDR3 is TGCGCCAGCAGCCAAGATATCGTCAGGCAGGGGGCGCCAGGGGCCAACGTCCTGACTTTC.

V usage is TRBV6-5 and J usage is TRBJ2-7; tentatively, D is TRBD1 (6 bases). The CDR3 spans 12 residues. V was cut by 2 bases and J by 4 bases, with 6 bases left in between. Germline V lookup: CDR1 MNHEY, CDR2 SVGAGI. Written as DNA, the CDR3 is TGTGCCAGCAGTTACCAGGGGTACGAGCAGTACTTC. Its protein is CASSYQGYEQYF.

Only a few counts were recorded for this clone. The chain is built from TRBV29-1 and TRBJ1-3, with 7 positions matching TRBD1. CDR1 is SQVTM and CDR2 is ANQGSEA in the germline V gene. The CDR3 contains 11 residues. Germline trimming cut 6 bases from V and 4 bases from J; bases unmatched to any gene: 0. The CDR3 nucleotides are TGCAGCGTGGACAGGGGAAACACCATATATTTT. Its protein is CSVDRGNTIYF.

In this sample, this clone turned up a few times. This chain joins TRBV25-1 and TRBJ2-7, with 7 nucleotides matching TRBD1. V gave up 5 bases and J gave up 3 bases; unmatched junction bases: 4. CDR3 length: 13 amino acids. Germline CDR1 is MGHDK and CDR2 is SYGVNS. CDR3 residues: CASSSGQHYEQYF. The CDR3 DNA reads TGTGCCAGCAGTTCGGGACAGCACTACGAGCAGTACTTC.

V gene TRBV7-2 combines with J gene TRBJ2-3; TRBD2 matches 11 bases. Trimming cost V 1 base and J 9 bases; bases outside gene matches: 6. The germline CDR1 and CDR2 sequences are SGHTA and FQGNSA. The CDR3 is 15 residues long. CDR3 DNA sequence: TGTGCCAGCAGCTTAGAGGGACTAGCGGTCGGAACGCAGTATTTT. Protein: CASSLEGLAVGTQYF.

In its sample, this clone was seen a few times. The V and J genes are TRBV30 and TRBJ1-2; 10 bases match TRBD1. The V and J ends lost 3 bases and 8 bases, in that order; junction bases with no gene match: 6. Looked up from germline, CDR1 is GTSNPN and CDR2 is SVGIG (reference sequence). The CDR3 sequence is 13 residues long. The chain's CDR3 is CAWRETGGTGYTF. In DNA form, the CDR3 reads TGTGCCTGGAGAGAGACAGGGGGCACAGGCTACACCTTC.

A few counts support this clone. CDR3 nucleotides: TGTGCCAGCTCACCAAGTTCGGACACTGAAGCTTTCTTT. Translation: CASSPSSDTEAFF. The J gene is TRBJ1-1, the V gene TRBV18; no clear D. CDR1 and CDR2 (germline): KGHSH, LQKENI. The CDR3 sequence is 13 residues long. V was clipped by 2 bases and J by 3 bases, with 7 bases between them.

This chain links TRBV2 with TRBJ2-2; 7 bases are a match to TRBD1. This CDR3 is built from 15 residues. Germline values: CDR1 SNHLY, CDR2 FYNNEI. V was clipped by 5 bases and J by 7 bases; unmatched bases: 10. In nucleotides, the CDR3 is TGTGCCAGCAGTCCGACAGGGCCGAAGGTCGGGGAGCTGTTTTTT. Its protein product is CASSPTGPKVGELFF.

This clone appeared once. The chain recombines TRBV7-2 with TRBJ2-2; D ambiguous. Trimming removed 3 bases from V and 7 bases from J, with 3 bases in between. Germline CDR1 and CDR2: SGHTA and FQGNSA. The CDR3 sequence is 11 residues long. The CDR3 loop reads CASSFHGELFF. In DNA form, the CDR3 reads TGTGCCAGCAGCTTTCACGGGGAGCTGTTTTTT. The full variable domain, completed using reference TRBV7-2 and TRBJ2-2, is GAGVSQSPSNKVTEKGKDVELRCDPISGHTALYWYRQSLGQGLEFLIYFQGNSAPDKSGLPSDRFSAERTGGSVSTLTIQRTQQEDSAVYLCASSFHGELFFGEGSRLTVL.

On this clone: The identical CDR3 is also encoded by other nucleotide sequences in the sample. The chain joins TRBV5-1 to TRBJ2-1, with D unclear. V lost 0 bases, J lost 3 bases, and 7 bases lay in between. The CDR3 contains 14 residues. The V gene's germline CDR1 is SGHRS and CDR2 YFSETQ. CDR3 amino acids: CASSLDSSYNEQFF. The CDR3 bases are TGCGCCAGCAGCTTGGATTCCAGCTACAATGAGCAGTTCTTC.

This clone was observed a handful of times. V is TRBV18 and J is TRBJ2-5, with D uncertain. CDR1 and CDR2 (germline): KGHSH, LQKENI. V was cut by 0 bases and J by 5 bases, with 7 bases left in between. This CDR3 has 13 amino acids. The CDR3 sequence is CASSPPGFETQYF. Written as DNA, the CDR3 is TGTGCCAGCTCACCACCAGGATTCGAGACCCAGTACTTC. The full variable domain, with the rest looked up from reference TRBV18 and TRBJ2-5, is NAGVMQNPRHLVRRRGQEARLRCSPMKGHSHVYWYRQLPEEGLKFMVYLQKENIIDESGMPKERFSAEFPKEGPSILRIQQVVRGDSAAYFCASSPPGFETQYFGPGTRLLVL.

V gene TRBV30 combines with J gene TRBJ1-5, with unresolved D. This CDR3 region has 13 residues. Trimming shortened V by 5 bases and J by 7 bases, and 15 bases separated the two germline ends. The germline gives CDR1 GTSNPN, CDR2 SVGIG (reference sequence). CDR3 sequence reads: CAWSGGVEQPQHF. CDR3 nucleotides: TGTGCCTGGTCGGGCGGGGTGGAACAGCCCCAGCATTTT.

The V gene is TRBV7-9, the J gene TRBJ1-3; no clear D. The CDR3 loop spans 15 amino acids. The germline V gene has CDR1 SEHNR and CDR2 FQNEAQ (reference sequence). The V and J ends lost 5 bases and 0 bases respectively, with 11 bases between them. The DNA of the CDR3 is TGTGCCAGCAGCCCTCAGGAGAGCTCTGGAAACACCATATATTTT. Translation: CASSPQESSGNTIYF.

The chain links TRBV29-1 to TRBJ2-3, with D perhaps TRBD1 (5 bases). The CDR3 is made up of 13 amino acids. CDR1 is SQVTM, CDR2 ANQGSEA, per germline. V was shortened by 4 bases and J by 2 bases, with 10 bases between the two germline ends. CDR3 region: CSVAQGLTDTQYF. The CDR3 bases are TGCAGCGTTGCCCAGGGCCTCACAGATACGCAGTATTTT.

The rearrangement links TRBV30 to TRBJ2-7; TRBD2 matches at 9 bases. CDR3 length: 13 residues. Germline V CDR1 and CDR2: GTSNPN, SVGIG (reference sequence). V lost 1 base to trimming and J lost 5 bases; unmatched junction nucleotides: 3. Written as DNA, the CDR3 is TGTGCCTGGAGTGGCGGGGGGGACAACGAGCAGTACTTC. Protein sequence: CAWSGGGDNEQYF.

This CDR3 reads CASSLDLSGGEQYF. The CDR3 DNA reads as TGTGCCAGCAGCTTAGATTTGAGTGGGGGCGAGCAGTACTTC. The genes are TRBV7-9 and TRBJ2-7; either TRBD1 or TRBD2 may supply D (5 bases each). CDR1 is SEHNR, CDR2 FQNEAQ, per germline (reference sequence). This CDR3 comprises 14 residues. V shed 1 base and J shed 6 bases, with 13 bases lying between them.

The chain links TRBV29-1 to TRBJ2-3; the D is unclear. This CDR3 comprises 13 residues. Germline V gives CDR1 SQVTM, CDR2 ANQGSEA. Trimming took off 0 bases at V and 4 bases at J, with 8 bases between the two ends. The CDR3 sequence is CSVEEGQADTQYF. The CDR3 DNA reads TGCAGCGTTGAAGAGGGTCAGGCAGATACGCAGTATTTT.